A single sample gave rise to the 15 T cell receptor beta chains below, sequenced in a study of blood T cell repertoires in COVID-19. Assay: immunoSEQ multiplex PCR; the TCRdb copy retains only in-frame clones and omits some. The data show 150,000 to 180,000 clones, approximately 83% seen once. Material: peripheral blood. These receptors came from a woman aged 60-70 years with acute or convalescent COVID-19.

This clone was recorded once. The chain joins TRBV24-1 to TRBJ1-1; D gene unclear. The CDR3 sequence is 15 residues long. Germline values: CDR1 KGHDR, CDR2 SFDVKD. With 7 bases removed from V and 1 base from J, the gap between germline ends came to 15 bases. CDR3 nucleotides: TGTGCCACCAGCCCCTCGCGCGGCCCGAACACTGAAGCTTTCTTT. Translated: CATSPSRGPNTEAFF.

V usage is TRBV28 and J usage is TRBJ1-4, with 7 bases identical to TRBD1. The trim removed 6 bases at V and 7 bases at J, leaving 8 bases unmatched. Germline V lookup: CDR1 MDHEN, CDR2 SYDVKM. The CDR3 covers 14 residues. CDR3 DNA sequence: TGTGCCAGCAGAAAACAGGGGTCGATTGAAAAACTGTTTTTT. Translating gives CASRKQGSIEKLFF.

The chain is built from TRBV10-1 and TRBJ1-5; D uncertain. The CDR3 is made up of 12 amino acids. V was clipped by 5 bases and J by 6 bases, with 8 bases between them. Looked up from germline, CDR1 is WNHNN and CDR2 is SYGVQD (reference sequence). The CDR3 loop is CASSSSGQPQHF. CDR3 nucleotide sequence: TGCGCCAGCAGTTCCTCGGGTCAGCCCCAGCATTTT.

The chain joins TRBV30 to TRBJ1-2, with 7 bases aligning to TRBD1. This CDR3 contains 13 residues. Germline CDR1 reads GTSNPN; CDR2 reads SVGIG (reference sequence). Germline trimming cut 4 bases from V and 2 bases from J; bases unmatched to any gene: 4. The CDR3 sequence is CAWNSGGNYGYTF. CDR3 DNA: TGTGCCTGGAACTCAGGGGGGAACTATGGCTACACCTTC.

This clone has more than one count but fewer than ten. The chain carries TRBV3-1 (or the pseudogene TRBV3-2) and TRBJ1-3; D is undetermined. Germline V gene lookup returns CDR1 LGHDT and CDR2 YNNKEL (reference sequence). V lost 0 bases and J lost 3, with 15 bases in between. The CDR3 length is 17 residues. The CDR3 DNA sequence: TGTGCCAGCAGCCAAGATACGTGGCGCCGGGTTGGAAACACCATATATTTT. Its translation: CASSQDTWRRVGNTIYF.

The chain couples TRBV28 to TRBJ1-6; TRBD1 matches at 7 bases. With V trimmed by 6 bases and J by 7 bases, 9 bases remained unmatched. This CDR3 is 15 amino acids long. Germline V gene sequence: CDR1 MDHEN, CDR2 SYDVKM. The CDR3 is CASSFPGTANSPLHF. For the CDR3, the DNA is TGTGCCAGCAGCTTCCCCGGGACAGCAAATTCACCCCTCCACTTT.

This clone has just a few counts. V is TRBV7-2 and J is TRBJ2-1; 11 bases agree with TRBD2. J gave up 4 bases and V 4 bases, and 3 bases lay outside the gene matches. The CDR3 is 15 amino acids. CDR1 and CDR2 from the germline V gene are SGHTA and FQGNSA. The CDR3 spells CASSSGLAAYNEQFF. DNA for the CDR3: TGTGCCAGCAGCTCGGGACTAGCGGCGTACAATGAGCAGTTCTTC.

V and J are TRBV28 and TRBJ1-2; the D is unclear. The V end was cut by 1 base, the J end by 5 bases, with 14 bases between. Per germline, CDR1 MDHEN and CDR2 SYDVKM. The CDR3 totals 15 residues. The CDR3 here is CASSLSGPSSYGYTF. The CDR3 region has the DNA TGTGCCAGCAGTTTATCAGGCCCAAGCTCGTATGGCTACACCTTC.

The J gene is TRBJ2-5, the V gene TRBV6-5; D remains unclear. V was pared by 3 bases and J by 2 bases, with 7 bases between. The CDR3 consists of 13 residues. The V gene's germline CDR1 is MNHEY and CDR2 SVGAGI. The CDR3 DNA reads TGTGCCAGCAGTTATGGCAGGCAAGAGACCCAGTACTTC. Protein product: CASSYGRQETQYF.

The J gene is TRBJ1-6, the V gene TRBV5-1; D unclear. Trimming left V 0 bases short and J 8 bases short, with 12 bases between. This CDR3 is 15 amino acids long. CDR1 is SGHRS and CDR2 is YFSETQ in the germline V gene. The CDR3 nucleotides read TGCGCCAGCAGCTTGGCTCTTTCGGGATATTCACCCCTCCACTTT. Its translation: CASSLALSGYSPLHF. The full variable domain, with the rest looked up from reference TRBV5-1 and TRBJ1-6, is KAGVTQTPRYLIKTRGQQVTLSCSPISGHRSVSWYQQTPGQGLQFLFEYFSETQRNKGNFPGRFSGRQFSNSRSEMNVSTLELGDSALYLCASSLALSGYSPLHFGNGTRLTVT.

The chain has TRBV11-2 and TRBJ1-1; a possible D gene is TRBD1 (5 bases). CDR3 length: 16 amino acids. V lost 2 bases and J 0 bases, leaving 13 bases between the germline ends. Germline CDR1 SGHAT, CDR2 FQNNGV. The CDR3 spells CASSLNWGSLNTEAFF. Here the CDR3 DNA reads TGTGCCAGCAGCTTAAACTGGGGCAGCCTGAACACTGAAGCTTTCTTT.

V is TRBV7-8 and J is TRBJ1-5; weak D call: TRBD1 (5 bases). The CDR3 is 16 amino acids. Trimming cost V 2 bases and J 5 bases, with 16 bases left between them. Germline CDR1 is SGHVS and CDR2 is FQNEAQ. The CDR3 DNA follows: TGTGCCAGCAGCTTATTGGGGGGTGGACCCTATCAGCCCCAGCATTTT. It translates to CASSLLGGGPYQPQHF.

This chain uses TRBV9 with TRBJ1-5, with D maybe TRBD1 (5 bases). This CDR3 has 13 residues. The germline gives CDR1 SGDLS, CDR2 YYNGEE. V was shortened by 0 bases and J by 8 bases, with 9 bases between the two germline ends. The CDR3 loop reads CASSVVGHEPQHF. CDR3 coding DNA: TGTGCCAGCAGCGTAGTGGGGCATGAGCCCCAGCATTTT.

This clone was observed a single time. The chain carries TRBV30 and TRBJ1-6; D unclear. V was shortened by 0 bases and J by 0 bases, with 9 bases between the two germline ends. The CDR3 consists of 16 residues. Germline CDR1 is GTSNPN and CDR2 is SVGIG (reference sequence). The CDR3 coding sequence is TGTGCCTGGAGTGTAAACCCGAGCTCCTATAATTCACCCCTCCACTTT. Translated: CAWSVNPSSYNSPLHF.

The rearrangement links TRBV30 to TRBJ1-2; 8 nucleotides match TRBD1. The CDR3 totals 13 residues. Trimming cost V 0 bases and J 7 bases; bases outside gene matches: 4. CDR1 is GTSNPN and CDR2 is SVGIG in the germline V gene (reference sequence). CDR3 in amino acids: CAWSVQGGFGYTF. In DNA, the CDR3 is TGTGCCTGGAGTGTACAGGGGGGCTTTGGCTACACCTTC.